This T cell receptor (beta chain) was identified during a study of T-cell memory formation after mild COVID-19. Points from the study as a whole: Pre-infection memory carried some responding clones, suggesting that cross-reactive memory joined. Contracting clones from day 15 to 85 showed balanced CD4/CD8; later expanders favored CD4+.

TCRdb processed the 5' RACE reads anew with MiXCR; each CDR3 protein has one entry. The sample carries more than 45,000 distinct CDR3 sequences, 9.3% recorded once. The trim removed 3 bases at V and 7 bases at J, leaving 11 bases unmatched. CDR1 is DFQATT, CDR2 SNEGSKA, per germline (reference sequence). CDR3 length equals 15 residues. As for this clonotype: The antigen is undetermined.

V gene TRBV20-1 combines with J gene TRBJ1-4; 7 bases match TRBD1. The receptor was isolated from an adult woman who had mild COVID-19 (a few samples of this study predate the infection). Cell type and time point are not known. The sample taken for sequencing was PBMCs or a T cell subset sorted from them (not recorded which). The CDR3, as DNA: TGCAGTGCTAGTGACCGACCGAGGGGGCGTGAAAAACTGTTTTTT. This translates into CSASDRPRGREKLFF.